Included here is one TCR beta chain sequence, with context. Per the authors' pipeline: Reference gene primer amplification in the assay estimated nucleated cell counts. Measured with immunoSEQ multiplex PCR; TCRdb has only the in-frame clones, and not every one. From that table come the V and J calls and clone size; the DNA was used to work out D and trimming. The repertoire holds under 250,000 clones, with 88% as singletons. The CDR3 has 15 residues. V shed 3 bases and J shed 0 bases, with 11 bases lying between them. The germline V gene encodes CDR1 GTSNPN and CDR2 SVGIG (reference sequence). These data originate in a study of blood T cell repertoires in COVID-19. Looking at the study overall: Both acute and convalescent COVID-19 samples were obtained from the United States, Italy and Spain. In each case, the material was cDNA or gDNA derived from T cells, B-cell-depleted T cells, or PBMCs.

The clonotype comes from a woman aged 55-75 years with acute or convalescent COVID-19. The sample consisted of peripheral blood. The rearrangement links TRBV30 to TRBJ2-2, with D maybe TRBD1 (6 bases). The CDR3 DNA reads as TGTGCCTGGAGGGTCACAGGGTCGAACACCGGGGAGCTGTTTTTT. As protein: CAWRVTGSNTGELFF.